A single sample gave rise to the 3 T cell receptor beta chains below, sequenced in a study of blood T cell repertoires in COVID-19. Method: immunoSEQ multiplex PCR; TCRdb's copy keeps in-frame clones and lacks some. The repertoire holds 200,000 to 250,000 clones, more than 75% seen once, with approximately 4.6% in the top ten. Sequenced input: PBMCs or T cells enriched from blood (not recorded which). All receptors come from a man aged 25 to 40 with acute COVID-19.

The chain has TRBV27 and TRBJ2-1, with TRBD2 matching over 10 bases. The trim removed 5 bases at V and 0 bases at J, leaving 4 bases unmatched. The germline gives CDR1 MNHEY, CDR2 SMNVEV (reference sequence). There are 16 residues in the CDR3. The CDR3 region has the DNA TGTGCCAGCAGTCCCCTAGCGGGGGACTCCTACAATGAGCAGTTCTTC. The encoded protein is CASSPLAGDSYNEQFF.

V usage is TRBV19 and J usage is TRBJ1-5, with D hard to call. This CDR3 region has 14 residues. In germline, CDR1 is LNHDA, CDR2 SQIVND (reference sequence). V lost 0 bases and J 1 base, leaving 4 bases between the germline ends. CDR3 in DNA: TGTGCCAGTAGTATAGAGAGAAGCAATCAGCCCCAGCATTTT. Its translation: CASSIERSNQPQHF.

The genes are TRBV5-5 and TRBJ1-3; D uncertain. The CDR3 spans 14 residues. Germline V CDR1 and CDR2: SGHKS, YYEKEE (reference sequence). Between the trimmed V and J ends, which lost 0 bases and 4 bases, there was a span of 8 bases. CDR3 region: CASSLDTGGNTIYF. CDR3 DNA: TGTGCCAGCAGCTTGGACACGGGGGGAAACACCATATATTTT.